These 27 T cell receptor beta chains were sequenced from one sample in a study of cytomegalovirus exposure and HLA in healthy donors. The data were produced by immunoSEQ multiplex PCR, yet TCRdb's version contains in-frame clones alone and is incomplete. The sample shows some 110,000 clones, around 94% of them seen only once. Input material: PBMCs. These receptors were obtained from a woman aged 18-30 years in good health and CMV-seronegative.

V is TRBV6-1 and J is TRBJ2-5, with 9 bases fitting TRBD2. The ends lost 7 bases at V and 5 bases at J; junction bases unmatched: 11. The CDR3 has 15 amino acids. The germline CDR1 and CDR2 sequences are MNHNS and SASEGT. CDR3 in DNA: TGTGCCAGCAACCTAGCGGGGCTAATAGGGGAGACCCAGTACTTC. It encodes CASNLAGLIGETQYF.

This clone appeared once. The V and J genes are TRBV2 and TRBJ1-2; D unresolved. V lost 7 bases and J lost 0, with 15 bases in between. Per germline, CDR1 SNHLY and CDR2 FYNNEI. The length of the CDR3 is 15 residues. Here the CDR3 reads CASIGEGFSNYGYTF. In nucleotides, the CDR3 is TGTGCCAGCATTGGAGAGGGATTTTCTAACTATGGCTACACCTTC.

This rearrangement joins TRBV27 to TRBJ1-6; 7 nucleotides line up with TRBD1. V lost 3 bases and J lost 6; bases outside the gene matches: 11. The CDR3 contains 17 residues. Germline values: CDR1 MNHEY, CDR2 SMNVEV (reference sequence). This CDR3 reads CASSFSQLGQPNSPLHF. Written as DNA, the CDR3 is TGTGCCAGCAGTTTCTCCCAATTGGGACAGCCTAATTCACCCCTCCACTTT.

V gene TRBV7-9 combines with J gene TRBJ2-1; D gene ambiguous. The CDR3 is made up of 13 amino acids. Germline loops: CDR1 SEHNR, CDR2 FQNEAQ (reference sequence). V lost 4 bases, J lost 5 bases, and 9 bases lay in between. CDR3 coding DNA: TGTGCCAGCAGCTCCCACACTAACAATGAGCAGTTCTTC. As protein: CASSSHTNNEQFF.

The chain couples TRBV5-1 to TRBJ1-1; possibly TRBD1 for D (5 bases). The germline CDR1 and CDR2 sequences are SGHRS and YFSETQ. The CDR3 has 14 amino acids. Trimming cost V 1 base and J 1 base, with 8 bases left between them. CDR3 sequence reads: CASSLWGGNTEAFF. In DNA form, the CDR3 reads TGCGCCAGCAGCTTGTGGGGGGGGAACACTGAAGCTTTCTTT.

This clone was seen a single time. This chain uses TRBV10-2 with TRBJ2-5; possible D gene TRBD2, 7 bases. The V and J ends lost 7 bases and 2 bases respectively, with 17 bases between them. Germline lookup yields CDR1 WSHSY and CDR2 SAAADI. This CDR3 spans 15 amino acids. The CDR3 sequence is CASMGAGASQETQYF. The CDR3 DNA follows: TGCGCCAGCATGGGGGCGGGAGCTTCACAAGAGACCCAGTACTTC.

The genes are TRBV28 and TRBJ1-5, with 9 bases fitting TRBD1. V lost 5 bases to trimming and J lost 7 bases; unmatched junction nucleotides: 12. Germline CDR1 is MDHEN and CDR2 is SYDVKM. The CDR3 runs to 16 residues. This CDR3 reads CASSRPRTGVRQPQHF. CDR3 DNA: TGTGCCAGCAGTCGCCCAAGGACAGGGGTTAGGCAGCCCCAGCATTTT. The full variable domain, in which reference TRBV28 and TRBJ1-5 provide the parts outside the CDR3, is DVKVTQSSRYLVKRTGEKVFLECVQDMDHENMFWYRQDPGLGLRLIYFSYDVKMKEKGDIPEGYSVSREKKERFSLILESASTNQTSMYLCASSRPRTGVRQPQHFGDGTRLSIL.

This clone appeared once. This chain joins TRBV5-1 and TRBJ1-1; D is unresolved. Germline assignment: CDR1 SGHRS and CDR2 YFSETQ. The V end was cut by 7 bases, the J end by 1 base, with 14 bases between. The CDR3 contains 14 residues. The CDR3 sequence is CASGSGIPNTEAFF. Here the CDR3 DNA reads TGCGCCAGCGGATCCGGGATTCCGAACACTGAAGCTTTCTTT.

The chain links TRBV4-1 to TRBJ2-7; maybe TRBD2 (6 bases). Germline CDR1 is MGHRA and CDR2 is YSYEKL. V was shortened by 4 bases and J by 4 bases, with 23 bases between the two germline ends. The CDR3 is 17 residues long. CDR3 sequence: CASSPPTLGLERYEQYF. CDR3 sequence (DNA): TGCGCCAGCAGCCCCCCTACTCTGGGACTGGAAAGATACGAGCAGTACTTC.

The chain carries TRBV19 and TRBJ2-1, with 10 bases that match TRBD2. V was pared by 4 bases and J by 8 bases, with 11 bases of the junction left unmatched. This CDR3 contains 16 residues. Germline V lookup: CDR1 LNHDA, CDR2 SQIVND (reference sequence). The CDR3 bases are TGTGCCAGTAGTAAGGTAGCGGGAGGCCGGGTTCATGAGCAGTTCTTC. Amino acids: CASSKVAGGRVHEQFF.

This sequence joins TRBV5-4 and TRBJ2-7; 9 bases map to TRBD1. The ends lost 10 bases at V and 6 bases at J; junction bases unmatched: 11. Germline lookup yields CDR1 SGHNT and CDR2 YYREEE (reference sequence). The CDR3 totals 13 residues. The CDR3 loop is CAGSGQGFGEQYF. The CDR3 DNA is TGTGCCGGGTCGGGACAGGGTTTTGGCGAGCAGTACTTC.

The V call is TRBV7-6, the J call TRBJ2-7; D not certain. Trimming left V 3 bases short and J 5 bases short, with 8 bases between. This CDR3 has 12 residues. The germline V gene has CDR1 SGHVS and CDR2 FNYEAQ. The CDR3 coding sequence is TGTGCCAGCAGCTTCCGCGGAGACGAGCAGTACTTC. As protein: CASSFRGDEQYF. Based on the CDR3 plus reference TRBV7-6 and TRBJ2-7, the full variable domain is GAGVSQSPRYKVTKRGQDVALRCDPISGHVSLYWYRQALGQGPEFLTYFNYEAQQDKSGLPNDRFSAERPEGSISTLTIQRTEQRDSAMYRCASSFRGDEQYFGPGTRLTVT.

The CDR3 sequence: CATSGGAGKKETQYF. The CDR3 DNA follows: TGTGCCACCTCCGGGGGGGCGGGGAAAAAAGAGACCCAGTACTTC. The rearrangement joins TRBV15 to TRBJ2-5; 8 bases map to TRBD2. CDR1 is LNHNV, CDR2 YYDKDF, per germline (reference sequence). The CDR3 sequence is 15 residues long. V lost 8 bases to trimming and J lost 3 bases; unmatched junction nucleotides: 11.

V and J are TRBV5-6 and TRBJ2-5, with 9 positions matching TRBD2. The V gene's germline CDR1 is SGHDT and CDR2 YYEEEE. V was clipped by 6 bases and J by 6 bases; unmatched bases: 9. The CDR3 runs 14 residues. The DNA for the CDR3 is TGTGCCAGCATCCGGCGGGAGGGGAGGAAGACCCAGTACTTC. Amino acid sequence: CASIRREGRKTQYF.

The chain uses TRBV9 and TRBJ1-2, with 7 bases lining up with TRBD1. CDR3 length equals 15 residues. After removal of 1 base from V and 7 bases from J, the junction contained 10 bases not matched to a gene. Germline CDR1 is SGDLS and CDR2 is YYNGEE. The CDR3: CASSVTGERVVGYTF. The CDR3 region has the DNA TGTGCCAGCAGCGTAACAGGGGAGCGGGTGGTTGGCTACACCTTC.

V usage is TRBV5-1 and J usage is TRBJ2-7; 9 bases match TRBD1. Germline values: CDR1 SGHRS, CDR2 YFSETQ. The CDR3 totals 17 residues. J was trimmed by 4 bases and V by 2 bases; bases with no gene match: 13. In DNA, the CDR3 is TGCGCCAGCAGCTTAGATCTCGGGACAGGGATTTTTTACGAGCAGTACTTC. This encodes CASSLDLGTGIFYEQYF.

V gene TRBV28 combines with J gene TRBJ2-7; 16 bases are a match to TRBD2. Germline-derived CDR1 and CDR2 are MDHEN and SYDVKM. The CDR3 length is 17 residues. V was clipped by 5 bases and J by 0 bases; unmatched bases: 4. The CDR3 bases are TGTGCCAGCAGTGGGGGACTAGCGGGAGGGAGCTCCTACGAGCAGTACTTC. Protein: CASSGGLAGGSSYEQYF.

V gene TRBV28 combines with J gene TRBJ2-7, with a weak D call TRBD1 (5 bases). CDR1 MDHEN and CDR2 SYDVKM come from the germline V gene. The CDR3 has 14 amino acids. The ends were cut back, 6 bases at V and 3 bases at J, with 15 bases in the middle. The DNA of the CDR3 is TGTGCCAGCAGCCTATCCGGACAAGGCTACGAGCAGTACTTC. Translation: CASSLSGQGYEQYF.

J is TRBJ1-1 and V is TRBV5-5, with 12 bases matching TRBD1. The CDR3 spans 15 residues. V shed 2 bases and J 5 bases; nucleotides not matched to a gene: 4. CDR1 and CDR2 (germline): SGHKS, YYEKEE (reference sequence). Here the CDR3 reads CASSFGTGGRTEAFF. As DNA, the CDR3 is TGTGCCAGCAGCTTTGGGACAGGGGGCCGGACTGAAGCTTTCTTT.

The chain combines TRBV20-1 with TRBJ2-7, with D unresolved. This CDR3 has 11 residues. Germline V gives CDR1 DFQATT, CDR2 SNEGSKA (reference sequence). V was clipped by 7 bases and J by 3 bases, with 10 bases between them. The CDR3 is CSVVEHYEQYF. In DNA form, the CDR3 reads TGCAGTGTGGTCGAACACTACGAGCAGTACTTC.

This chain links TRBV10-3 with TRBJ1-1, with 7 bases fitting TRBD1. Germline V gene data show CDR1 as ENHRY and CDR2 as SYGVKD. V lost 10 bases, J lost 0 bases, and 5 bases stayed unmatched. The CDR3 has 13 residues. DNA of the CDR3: TGTGCCACCCGGACAGGAATGAACACTGAAGCTTTCTTT. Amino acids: CATRTGMNTEAFF.

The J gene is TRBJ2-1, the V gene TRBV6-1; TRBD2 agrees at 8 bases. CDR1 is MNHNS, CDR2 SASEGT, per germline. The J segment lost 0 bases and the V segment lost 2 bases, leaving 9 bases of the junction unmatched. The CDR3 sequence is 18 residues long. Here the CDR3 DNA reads TGTGCCAGCAGTGAAATGACTTTAGCGGGAAGCTCCTACAATGAGCAGTTCTTC. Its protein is CASSEMTLAGSSYNEQFF.

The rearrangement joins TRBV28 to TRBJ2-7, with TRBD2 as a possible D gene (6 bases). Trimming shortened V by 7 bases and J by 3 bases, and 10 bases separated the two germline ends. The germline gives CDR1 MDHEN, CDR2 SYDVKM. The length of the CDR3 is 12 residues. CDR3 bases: TGTGCCAGCATAGCGGAAAACTACGAGCAGTACTTC. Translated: CASIAENYEQYF.

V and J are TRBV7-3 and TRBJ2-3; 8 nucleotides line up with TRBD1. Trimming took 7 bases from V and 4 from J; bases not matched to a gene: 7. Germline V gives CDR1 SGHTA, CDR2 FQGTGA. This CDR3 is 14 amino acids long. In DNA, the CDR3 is TGTGCCAGCACCACCGGACAGGGAGCAGATACGCAGTATTTT. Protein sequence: CASTTGQGADTQYF.

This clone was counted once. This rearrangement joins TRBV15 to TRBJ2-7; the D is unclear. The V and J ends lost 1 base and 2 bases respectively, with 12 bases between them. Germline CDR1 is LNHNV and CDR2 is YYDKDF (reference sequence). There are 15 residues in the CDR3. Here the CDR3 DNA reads TGTGCCACCAGCAGAGCTGCAGGCAGAACCTACGAGCAGTACTTC. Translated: CATSRAAGRTYEQYF. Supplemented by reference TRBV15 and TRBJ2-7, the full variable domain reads DAMVIQNPRYQVTQFGKPVTLSCSQTLNHNVMYWYQQKSSQAPKLLFHYYDKDFNNEADTPDNFQSRRPNTSFCFLDIRSPGLGDTAMYLCATSRAAGRTYEQYFGPGTRLTVT.

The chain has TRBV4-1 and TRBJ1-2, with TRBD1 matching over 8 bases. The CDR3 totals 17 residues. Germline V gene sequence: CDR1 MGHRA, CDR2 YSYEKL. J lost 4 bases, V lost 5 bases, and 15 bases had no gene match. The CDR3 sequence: CASSETYRDRPLYGYTF. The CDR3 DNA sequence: TGCGCCAGCAGCGAAACCTATCGGGACAGGCCCCTCTATGGCTACACCTTC.

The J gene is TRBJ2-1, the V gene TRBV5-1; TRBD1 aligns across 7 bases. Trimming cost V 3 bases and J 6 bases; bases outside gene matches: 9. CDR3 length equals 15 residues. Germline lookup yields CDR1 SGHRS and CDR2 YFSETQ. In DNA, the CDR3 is TGCGCCAGCAGCTCCCCGGGACAGACGCTCAATGAGCAGTTCTTC. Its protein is CASSSPGQTLNEQFF.